These 26 T cell receptor beta chains came from one sample sequenced in a study of CD8+ T cells in alopecia areata. Extracted RNA was reverse transcribed, and the resulting cDNA served as sequencing template. TCRdb's copy holds only in-frame clones and misses some; the assay was immunoSEQ multiplex PCR. The data show about 200,000 clones, with roughly two fifths seen just once and more than 0.4% held by the top ten. Regarding treatment: oral pan-JAK inhibitor, 5-10 mg twice daily. The material sequenced was CD4+ T cells sorted from blood, taken at approximately week 30, from a patient treated with tofacitinib. Every receptor here comes from a human donor with alopecia areata.

This chain links TRBV7-9 with TRBJ2-1; D is unresolved. This CDR3 region has 15 residues. Trimming cost V 4 bases and J 0 bases, with 10 bases left between them. Per the germline V gene, CDR1 is SEHNR and CDR2 is FQNEAQ (reference sequence). The CDR3 coding sequence is TGTGCCAGCAGCTATTCGGGTAGCTCCTACAATGAGCAGTTCTTC. Its translation is CASSYSGSSYNEQFF.

The rearrangement joins TRBV4-1 to TRBJ1-3; D uncertain. Germline V lookup: CDR1 MGHRA, CDR2 YSYEKL. The CDR3 sequence is 16 residues long. V was clipped by 1 base and J by 3 bases, with 13 bases between them. The CDR3 region has the DNA TGCGCCAGCAGCCAAGCTTTATTCCGTGTTGGAAACACCATATATTTT. Protein sequence: CASSQALFRVGNTIYF.

The chain joins TRBV4-1 to TRBJ1-2; possible D gene TRBD1, 5 bases. Trimming took off 0 bases at V and 1 base at J, with 6 bases between the two ends. Germline V lookup: CDR1 MGHRA, CDR2 YSYEKL. The CDR3 is made up of 14 amino acids. The CDR3 is CASSQDDSNYGYTF. DNA of the CDR3: TGCGCCAGCAGCCAAGATGACAGTAACTATGGCTACACCTTC.

The J gene is TRBJ2-7, the V gene TRBV5-1, with D uncertain. Trimming removed 4 bases from V and 1 base from J, with 9 bases in between. In germline, CDR1 is SGHRS, CDR2 YFSETQ. The CDR3 has 13 residues. For the CDR3, the DNA is TGCGCCAGCAGCCAGAGGCCTTCCTACGAGCAGTACTTC. Protein product: CASSQRPSYEQYF.

This clone appeared a single time. This chain uses TRBV5-4 with TRBJ2-3, with D tentatively TRBD2 (6 bases). The CDR3 is 12 residues long. V gave up 9 bases and J gave up 0 bases, with 8 bases separating them. From germline, CDR1 is SGHNT and CDR2 YYREEE (reference sequence). CDR3 DNA sequence: TGTGCCACTGGGACTAGCACAGATACGCAGTATTTT. Its protein product is CATGTSTDTQYF. Together with reference TRBV5-4 and TRBJ2-3, the CDR3 gives the full variable domain: ETGVTQSPTHLIKTRGQQVTLRCSSQSGHNTVSWYQQALGQGPQFIFQYYREEENGRGNFPPRFSGLQFPNYSSELNVNALELDDSALYLCATGTSTDTQYFGPGTRLTVL.

The chain employs TRBV30 and TRBJ2-3; tentative D call: TRBD1 (5 bases). With 2 bases removed from V and 4 bases from J, the gap between germline ends came to 7 bases. The germline V gene encodes CDR1 GTSNPN and CDR2 SVGIG (reference sequence). The CDR3 is 12 amino acids. CDR3 sequence (DNA): TGTGCCTGGAGTAGGGGTCCAGATACGCAGTATTTT. This codes for CAWSRGPDTQYF.

The genes are TRBV30 and TRBJ2-7, with 8 nucleotides matching TRBD2. The germline CDR1 and CDR2 sequences are GTSNPN and SVGIG (reference sequence). The V and J ends lost 4 bases and 2 bases, in that order; junction bases with no gene match: 4. The CDR3 contains 13 residues. In DNA form, the CDR3 reads TGTGCCTGGATTAGCGGGAATGCCTACGAGCAGTACTTC. This encodes CAWISGNAYEQYF.

This clone has more than one count but fewer than ten. The V call is TRBV7-3, the J call TRBJ2-1, with D perhaps matching TRBD1 or TRBD2 (5 bases each). The CDR3 has 13 residues. CDR1 and CDR2 from the germline V gene are SGHTA and FQGTGA. The V and J ends lost 5 bases and 5 bases respectively, with 10 bases between them. Here the CDR3 reads CASSKGRNNEQFF. The CDR3 DNA sequence: TGTGCCAGCAGCAAGGGACGGAACAATGAGCAGTTCTTC.

The V call is TRBV5-1, the J call TRBJ1-2, with 8 bases lining up with TRBD1. Germline V lookup: CDR1 SGHRS, CDR2 YFSETQ. J was trimmed by 4 bases and V by 1 base; bases with no gene match: 3. This CDR3 has 14 amino acids. The DNA for the CDR3 is TGCGCCAGCAGCTTGCAGGGGGCAGGCTATGGCTACACCTTC. Translating it yields CASSLQGAGYGYTF.

The sample holds a few counts of this clone. The chain joins TRBV6-1 to TRBJ2-2; D call uncertain. V was trimmed by 6 bases and J by 5 bases, leaving 7 bases between them. The CDR3 extends over 12 amino acids. Germline values: CDR1 MNHNS, CDR2 SASEGT. The CDR3 loop is CASRETTGELFF. For the CDR3, the DNA is TGTGCCAGCAGGGAAACTACCGGGGAGCTGTTTTTT.

The table lists this clone with many counts. The chain combines TRBV7-9 with TRBJ2-5; D is ambiguous. Trimming removed 3 bases at V and 2 bases at J, with 10 bases between. In germline, CDR1 is SEHNR, CDR2 FQNEAQ (reference sequence). The CDR3 sequence is 14 residues long. The CDR3 region has the DNA TGTGCCAGCAGCTTCTCCTTGGGTCAAGAGACCCAGTACTTC. This translates into CASSFSLGQETQYF.

This clone was seen only a few times. The CDR3 sequence is CASSHGTVAPYEQFF. In DNA, the CDR3 is TGCGCCAGCAGCCACGGGACAGTAGCTCCGTATGAGCAGTTCTTC. The rearrangement links TRBV4-1 to TRBJ2-1; 7 bases match TRBD1. J gave up 8 bases and V 3 bases, and 10 bases lay outside the gene matches. This CDR3 spans 15 amino acids. CDR1 MGHRA and CDR2 YSYEKL come from the germline V gene.

This clone was seen more than once but under ten times. The rearrangement uses TRBV19 and TRBJ1-3; TRBD1 might be the D (5 bases). This CDR3 contains 15 residues. CDR1 is LNHDA, CDR2 SQIVND, per germline (reference sequence). V lost 5 bases and J 5 bases, leaving 16 bases between the germline ends. CDR3 in amino acids: CASSLQVGSRNTIYF. As DNA, the CDR3 is TGTGCCAGTAGTCTACAGGTCGGGTCCCGAAACACCATATATTTT. The full variable domain, rest sourced from reference TRBV19 and TRBJ1-3, is DGGITQSPKYLFRKEGQNVTLSCEQNLNHDAMYWYRQDPGQGLRLIYYSQIVNDFQKGDIAEGYSVSREKKESFPLTVTSAQKNPTAFYLCASSLQVGSRNTIYFGEGSWLTVV.

This chain connects TRBV29-1 to TRBJ2-1, with 7 bases lining up with TRBD1. Germline values: CDR1 SQVTM, CDR2 ANQGSEA. This CDR3 has 17 amino acids. The CDR3 coding sequence is TGCAGTCTTAAAACTATGGGACAGCCCCCTTCATACAATGAGCAGTTCTTC. Its translation: CSLKTMGQPPSYNEQFF.

This clone was detected a few times. CDR3: CSVEPRLNTEAFF. As DNA, the CDR3 is TGCAGCGTTGAACCCAGGCTGAACACTGAAGCTTTCTTT. J is TRBJ1-1 and V is TRBV29-1, with D uncertain. From germline, CDR1 is SQVTM and CDR2 ANQGSEA. The CDR3 extends over 13 amino acids. V lost 2 bases and J lost 0, with 7 bases in between.

This chain connects TRBV6-5 to TRBJ2-7; the D gene is possibly TRBD2 (6 bases). The CDR3 sequence is 15 residues long. Germline CDR1 MNHEY, CDR2 SVGAGI. V was trimmed by 5 bases and J by 4 bases, leaving 18 bases between them. The CDR3: CASSRGGRDRYEQYF. The DNA of the CDR3 is TGTGCCAGCAGTCGGGGCGGGCGGGATAGATACGAGCAGTACTTC.

V and J are TRBV18 and TRBJ2-7; D remains ambiguous. The CDR3 is made up of 15 amino acids. V was pared by 3 bases and J by 5 bases, with 17 bases between. CDR1 KGHSH and CDR2 LQKENI come from the germline V gene. For the CDR3, the DNA is TGTGCCAGCTCACCGCCCGCAGAGGCTGTCGACGAGCAGTACTTC. Protein: CASSPPAEAVDEQYF.

The chain has TRBV7-3 and TRBJ2-3, with D maybe TRBD1 (5 bases). CDR3 size: 14 residues. CDR1 SGHTA and CDR2 FQGTGA come from the germline V gene. V lost 1 base to trimming and J lost 2 bases, with 7 bases between them. CDR3 DNA sequence: TGTGCCAGCAGCTTAAGACAGCCCACAGATACGCAGTATTTT. Translating gives CASSLRQPTDTQYF.

J is TRBJ1-6 and V is TRBV5-4, with 7 bases that match TRBD1. V shed 1 base and J 7 bases; nucleotides not matched to a gene: 5. The CDR3 is 15 residues long. The germline CDR1 and CDR2 sequences are SGHNT and YYREEE (reference sequence). The CDR3 DNA reads TGTGCCAGCAGCTTGACCCGACAGGGAAATTCACCCCTCCACTTT. Amino acid sequence: CASSLTRQGNSPLHF.

A few counts support this clone. The chain employs TRBV30 and TRBJ1-5; 9 bases match TRBD1. The CDR3 consists of 15 residues. Unmatched junction bases numbered 4, after V lost 3 bases and J lost 1 base. Germline V gives CDR1 GTSNPN, CDR2 SVGIG (reference sequence). The CDR3 DNA reads TGTGCCTGGAGGGGGACAGGGAGGAGCAATCAGCCCCAGCATTTT. The encoded protein is CAWRGTGRSNQPQHF.

V and J are TRBV7-9 and TRBJ1-1; 7 nucleotides agree with TRBD1. Trimming took 5 bases from V and 0 from J; bases not matched to a gene: 9. The CDR3 runs to 16 residues. The germline CDR1 and CDR2 sequences are SEHNR and FQNEAQ (reference sequence). The CDR3 DNA is TGTGCCAGCAGCATACCCCGGGACAGAGTGAACACTGAAGCTTTCTTT. Its protein product is CASSIPRDRVNTEAFF.

This clone has a handful of counts. The rearrangement uses TRBV29-1 and TRBJ1-2, with unresolved D. Trimming removed 0 bases at V and 2 bases at J, with 4 bases between. Germline lookup yields CDR1 SQVTM and CDR2 ANQGSEA. CDR3 size: 12 residues. The CDR3 DNA reads as TGCAGCGTTGAAGACCCCAACTATGGCTACACCTTC. The encoded protein is CSVEDPNYGYTF.

V usage is TRBV4-1 and J usage is TRBJ2-5, with 10 bases fitting TRBD1. Trimming cost V 4 bases and J 0 bases; bases outside gene matches: 11. The CDR3 length is 18 residues. Germline loops: CDR1 MGHRA, CDR2 YSYEKL. CDR3 amino acids: CASSLGPTGTGDQETQYF. DNA of the CDR3: TGCGCCAGCAGCCTCGGCCCCACCGGGACAGGGGACCAAGAGACCCAGTACTTC.

This rearrangement joins TRBV29-1 to TRBJ2-2; 7 bases agree with TRBD1. Germline V CDR1 and CDR2: SQVTM, ANQGSEA. The CDR3 contains 16 residues. V shed 6 bases, J shed 1 base, and the junction held 11 bases outside the gene matches. CDR3 sequence (DNA): TGCAGCGTCCCGCCGCGGAGGACAGGGAACACCGGGGAGCTGTTTTTT. It is translated as CSVPPRRTGNTGELFF.

This clone was picked up a small number of times. The chain combines TRBV5-6 with TRBJ2-2; 7 bases map to TRBD1. The CDR3 contains 15 residues. Germline V gene lookup returns CDR1 SGHDT and CDR2 YYEEEE. Germline trimming cut 4 bases from V and 7 bases from J; bases unmatched to any gene: 10. The CDR3 bases are TGTGCCAGCAGCCTTCGGACAGGAGCCTTCGGGGAGCTGTTTTTT. It encodes CASSLRTGAFGELFF.

The chain joins TRBV9 to TRBJ2-3; TRBD2 matches at 9 bases. The germline CDR1 and CDR2 sequences are SGDLS and YYNGEE. This CDR3 contains 16 residues. The V gene end was trimmed by 4 bases and the J gene end by 3 bases; junction bases not matched to a gene: 9. The CDR3 loop reads CASSLTSGIPTDTQYF. For the CDR3, the DNA is TGTGCCAGCAGCTTGACTAGCGGTATACCAACAGATACGCAGTATTTT.